These T cell receptor beta chains were read from a single sample in a study of Ad26.COV2.S vaccination and SARS-CoV-2 variants. Clones were sequenced by immunoSEQ multiplex PCR, and TCRdb holds only the in-frame ones, with some missing. The sample yields around 350,000 clones, 90% to 95% seen once. Sequences were derived from peripheral blood, sampled after recovery from COVID-19. These receptors came from a human donor who had recovered from COVID-19. Both conserved end residues are part of each CDR3. A D gene is named only where the DNA matches it firmly. Size tells how often a clone was seen (once, few, many) or the class of an expanded clone, and some rows leave it out.

cdr3_nt cdr3_aa v_call clone_size d_call j_call
TGTGCCAGCAGCCAGGAGATATCTTCATACAATGAGCAGTTCTTC CASSQEISSYNEQFF TRBV4-2 . . TRBJ2-1
TGTGCCAGCACCGAAACCGGGGGAACCTACGAGCAGTACTTC CASTETGGTYEQYF TRBV11-2 . . TRBJ2-7
TGTGCCAGCAGAATGGACAGGGGTACTGAAGCTTTCTTT CASRMDRGTEAFF TRBV6-5 . TRBD1 TRBJ1-1
TGTGCCAGCAGCCTACCTGGGGGGCTTGAAGCTTTCTTT CASSLPGGLEAFF TRBV7-2 . . TRBJ1-1
TGTGCCAGCAGTTCCGGGATAGGGTACCAAGAGACCCAGTACTTC CASSSGIGYQETQYF TRBV6-5 once . TRBJ2-5
TGTGCCAGCAGCCAAGCAAGGGGGGCGCAGTATTTT CASSQARGAQYF TRBV3-1/TRBV3-2 . . TRBJ2-3
TGTGCCAGCAGTCGGGACAGAGTGGAGACAACCCTCCACTTT CASSRDRVETTLHF TRBV6-5 . TRBD1 TRBJ1-6
TGTGCCAGCAGAGGGGCAGGGGAACAACTGTTTTTT CASRGAGEQLFF TRBV12-3/TRBV12-4 . . TRBJ1-4
TGTGCCAGCAGCCAAGCCACCACGATCGGGTCATTGTTAGGTGAAGCTTTCTTT CASSQATTIGSLLGEAFF TRBV4-2 . . TRBJ1-1
TGCGCCAGCAGCTTGATTTTGGGACGGAATGAGCAGTTCTTC CASSLILGRNEQFF TRBV5-1 . . TRBJ2-1
TGTGCCAGCAGCACTCCCGGGACGGTAAACTCCTACGAGCAGTACTTC CASSTPGTVNSYEQYF TRBV5-6 . . TRBJ2-7
TGTGCCAGCAGCCCGACGGCTACTGGAAACACCATATATTTT CASSPTATGNTIYF TRBV6-5 . . TRBJ1-3
TGTGCCAGCAGTGACTCAAACGGCAGCGGGACGACTGAAGCTTTCTTT CASSDSNGSGTTEAFF TRBV2 . . TRBJ1-1
TGTGCCAGCAGCCCTAGACAGGACCAACTCGAAAAACTGTTTTTT CASSPRQDQLEKLFF TRBV7-9 . . TRBJ1-4
TGTGCCAGCAGTCCCTACGGACAGGGGCCCCAAAATGAGCAGTTCTTC CASSPYGQGPQNEQFF TRBV6-2/TRBV6-3 . TRBD1 TRBJ2-1
TGTGCCAGCAGCTTAGGTTCTAACTATGGCTACACCTTC CASSLGSNYGYTF TRBV13 . . TRBJ1-2
TGTGCCAGCAGCCAACCTACTAGCGGGGGAACAGATACGCAGTATTTT CASSQPTSGGTDTQYF TRBV3-1/TRBV3-2 . TRBD2 TRBJ2-3
TGTGCCAGCAGCTTGCGGGGGTTGGGAGAGACCCAGTACTTC CASSLRGLGETQYF TRBV5-4 . . TRBJ2-5
TGTGCCAGCAGCTTAGTCCCGTCGGTGGGGTCCTCAAATTCACCCCTCCACTTT CASSLVPSVGSSNSPLHF TRBV7-2 . . TRBJ1-6
TGTGCCAGCAGCCAGGAAGTAGGGGGGGGGCCAGCAAATGAGCAGTTCTTC CASSQEVGGGPANEQFF TRBV3-1/TRBV3-2 . . TRBJ2-1
TGTGCCACCAGCAGAGAATTGACGTTGAGGGGGTCGGATTCTAACTATGGCTACACCTTC CATSRELTLRGSDSNYGYTF TRBV15 once . TRBJ1-2
TGTGCCACTACATACGGGGGAAGTGACTATGGCTACACCTTC CATTYGGSDYGYTF TRBV6-6 . . TRBJ1-2
TGTGCCAGCAGTTACGCACAACTTACAGGGGGCACTGGCTACACCTTC CASSYAQLTGGTGYTF TRBV6-5 once TRBD1 TRBJ1-2
TGTGCCAGTAGTATTGGCAGGGTGGAGACCCAGTACTTC CASSIGRVETQYF TRBV19 . . TRBJ2-5
TGTGCCACTAGGACGGACATGAACACTGAAGCTTTCTTT CATRTDMNTEAFF TRBV7-2 . . TRBJ1-1
TGCGCCAGCAGCTTTGCCCGGCCATCGAGCTCCTACGAGCAGTACTTC CASSFARPSSSYEQYF TRBV5-1 . . TRBJ2-7
TGTGCCAGCAGCGTATCAACAGGGAGGGATGGCTACACCTTC CASSVSTGRDGYTF TRBV6-5 . . TRBJ1-2
TGTGCCAGCAGTAACCCAGTAGACCTAAGCACAGATACGCAGTATTTT CASSNPVDLSTDTQYF TRBV6-6 . . TRBJ2-3
TGTGCCAGCAGCTTAGTCGAGGAGAGCTATGGCTACACCTTC CASSLVEESYGYTF TRBV7-9 . . TRBJ1-2
TGTGCCAGCAGAGCAGAACCTAGTGTGCCCGGGGAGCTGTTTTTT CASRAEPSVPGELFF TRBV4-2 . . TRBJ2-2
TGTGCCAGCTCTCCAGGGACCGCGGGCTATGGCTACACCTTC CASSPGTAGYGYTF TRBV18 . . TRBJ1-2
TGCGCCAGCAGCCGAGCGGGACTAGAAGCTTTCTTT CASSRAGLEAFF TRBV4-1 . . TRBJ1-1
TGTGCCAGCAGTTTGGAAGGGGGCTATGGCTACACCTTC CASSLEGGYGYTF TRBV6-5 . . TRBJ1-2
TGTGCTAGTGGCCTGGAGGATACGCAGTATTTT CASGLEDTQYF TRBV12-5 once . TRBJ2-3
TGTGCCAGCAGCGTCGGGGTTGGTGAGCCCCAGCATTTT CASSVGVGEPQHF TRBV9 . . TRBJ1-5
TGCAGTGCTAGTAGGTCGGAGTTTTTCTACAATGAGCAGTTCTTC CSASRSEFFYNEQFF TRBV20-1 . . TRBJ2-1
TGCGCCAGCAGGGGACAGGGTGAAACTGAAGCTTTCTTT CASRGQGETEAFF TRBV10-1 . TRBD1 TRBJ1-1
TGTGCCAGCAGCTTGTCCCGACAGGGAGGAGAAGAAAAACTGTTTTTT CASSLSRQGGEEKLFF TRBV5-4 . TRBD1 TRBJ1-4
TGTGCCAGCAGCGTCCCTTATAGCGGGGGGGATTACAATGAGCAGTTCTTC CASSVPYSGGDYNEQFF TRBV9 . TRBD2 TRBJ2-1
TGTGCCAGCAGGTCACAGGGTCGAACTGAAGCTTTCTTT CASRSQGRTEAFF TRBV12-3/TRBV12-4 once . TRBJ1-1
TGCGCCAGCCGGGACAGGGGGCGATCTTTTATGCGGCTCACCTTC CASRDRGRSFMRLTF TRBV5-1 . TRBD1 TRBJ1-2
TGCGCCAGCAGCTTAGCAGGAGATCAGCCCCAGCATTTT CASSLAGDQPQHF TRBV5-1 . . TRBJ1-5